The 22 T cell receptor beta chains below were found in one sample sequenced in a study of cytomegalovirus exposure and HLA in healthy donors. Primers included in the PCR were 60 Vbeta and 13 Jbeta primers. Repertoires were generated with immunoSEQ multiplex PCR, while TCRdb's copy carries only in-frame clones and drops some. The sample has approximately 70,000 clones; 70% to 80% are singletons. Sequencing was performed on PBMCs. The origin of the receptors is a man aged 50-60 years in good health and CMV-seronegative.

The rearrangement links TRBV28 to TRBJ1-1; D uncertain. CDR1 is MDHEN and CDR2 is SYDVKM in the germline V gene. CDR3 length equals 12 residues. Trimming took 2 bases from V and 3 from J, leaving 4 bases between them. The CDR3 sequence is CASSLRDTEAFF. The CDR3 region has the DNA TGTGCCAGCAGTTTACGGGACACTGAAGCTTTCTTT.

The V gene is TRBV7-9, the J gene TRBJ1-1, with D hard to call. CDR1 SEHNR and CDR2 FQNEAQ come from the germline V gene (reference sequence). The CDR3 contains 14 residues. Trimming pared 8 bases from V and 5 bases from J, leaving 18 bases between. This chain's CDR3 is CASLPGLGGTEAFF. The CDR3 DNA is TGTGCCAGCCTCCCCGGGCTGGGAGGGACTGAAGCTTTCTTT.

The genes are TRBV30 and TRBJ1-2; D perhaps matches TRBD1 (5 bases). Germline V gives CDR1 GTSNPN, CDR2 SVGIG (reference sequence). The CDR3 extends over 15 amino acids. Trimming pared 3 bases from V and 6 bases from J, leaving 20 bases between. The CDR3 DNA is TGTGCCTGGAGAAGTGAAGGGGCCAATCCCCATGGCTACACCTTC. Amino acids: CAWRSEGANPHGYTF. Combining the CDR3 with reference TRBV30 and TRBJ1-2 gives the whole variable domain SQTIHQWPATLVQPVGSPLSLECTVEGTSNPNLYWYRQAAGRGLQLLFYSVGIGQISSEVPQNLSASRPQDRQFILSSKKLLLSDSGFYLCAWRSEGANPHGYTFGSGTRLTVV.

For the CDR3, the DNA is TGTGCCAGTAGTATCGGGGGACGGATAAGCTCCTACGAGCAGTACTTC. It codes for CASSIGGRISSYEQYF. The chain carries TRBV19 and TRBJ2-7; a possible D gene is TRBD2 (6 bases). This CDR3 has 16 amino acids. V lost 3 bases to trimming and J lost 0 bases, with 15 bases between them. The V gene's germline CDR1 is LNHDA and CDR2 SQIVND (reference sequence).

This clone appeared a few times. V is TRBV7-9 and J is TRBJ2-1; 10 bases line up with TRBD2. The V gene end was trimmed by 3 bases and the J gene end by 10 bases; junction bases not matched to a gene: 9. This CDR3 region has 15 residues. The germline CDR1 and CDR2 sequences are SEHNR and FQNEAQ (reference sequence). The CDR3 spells CASSFVLAGVGEQFF. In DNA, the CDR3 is TGTGCCAGCAGCTTCGTCCTAGCGGGAGTGGGGGAGCAGTTCTTC.

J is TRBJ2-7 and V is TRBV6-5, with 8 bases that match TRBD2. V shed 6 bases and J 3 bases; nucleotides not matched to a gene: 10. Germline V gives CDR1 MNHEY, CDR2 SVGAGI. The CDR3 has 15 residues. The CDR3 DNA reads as TGTGCCAGCAGGTTCACGCGGGGGGATCTCTACGAGCAGTACTTC. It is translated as CASRFTRGDLYEQYF.

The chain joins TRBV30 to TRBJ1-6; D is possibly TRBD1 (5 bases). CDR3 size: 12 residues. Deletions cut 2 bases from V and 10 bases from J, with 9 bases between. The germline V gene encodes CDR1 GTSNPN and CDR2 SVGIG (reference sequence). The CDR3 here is CAWSSRGSPLHF. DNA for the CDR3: TGTGCCTGGAGTTCACGGGGGTCACCCCTCCACTTT.

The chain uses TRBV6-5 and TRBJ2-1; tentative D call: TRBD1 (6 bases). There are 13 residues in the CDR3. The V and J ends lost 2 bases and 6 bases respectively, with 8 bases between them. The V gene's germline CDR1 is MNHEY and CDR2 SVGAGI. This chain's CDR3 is CASSYRGSNEQFF. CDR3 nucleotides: TGTGCCAGCAGTTACAGGGGGAGCAATGAGCAGTTCTTC.

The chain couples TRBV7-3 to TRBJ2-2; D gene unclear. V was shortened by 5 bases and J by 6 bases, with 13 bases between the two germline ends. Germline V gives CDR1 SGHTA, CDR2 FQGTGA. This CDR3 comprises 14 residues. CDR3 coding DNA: TGTGCCAGCAGCCAACTTTCGGGTTCCGGGGAGCTGTTTTTT. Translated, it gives CASSQLSGSGELFF.

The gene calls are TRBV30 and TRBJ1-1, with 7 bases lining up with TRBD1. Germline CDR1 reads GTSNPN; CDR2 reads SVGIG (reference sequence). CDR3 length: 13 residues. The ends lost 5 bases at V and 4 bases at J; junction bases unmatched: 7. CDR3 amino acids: CAWDRDRGTEAFF. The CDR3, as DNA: TGTGCCTGGGACAGGGATCGGGGCACTGAAGCTTTCTTT.

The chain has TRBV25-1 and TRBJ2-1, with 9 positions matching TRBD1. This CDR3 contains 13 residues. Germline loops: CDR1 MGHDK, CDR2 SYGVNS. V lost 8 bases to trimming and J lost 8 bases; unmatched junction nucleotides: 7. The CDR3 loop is CASETQGAYEQFF. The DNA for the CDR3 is TGTGCCAGCGAAACACAGGGGGCATATGAGCAGTTCTTC.

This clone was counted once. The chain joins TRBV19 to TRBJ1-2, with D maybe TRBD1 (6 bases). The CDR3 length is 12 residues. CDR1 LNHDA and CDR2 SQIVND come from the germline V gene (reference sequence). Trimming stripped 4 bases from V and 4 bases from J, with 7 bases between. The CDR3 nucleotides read TGTGCCAGTAGTACCAGGGGCTATGGCTACACCTTC. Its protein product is CASSTRGYGYTF.

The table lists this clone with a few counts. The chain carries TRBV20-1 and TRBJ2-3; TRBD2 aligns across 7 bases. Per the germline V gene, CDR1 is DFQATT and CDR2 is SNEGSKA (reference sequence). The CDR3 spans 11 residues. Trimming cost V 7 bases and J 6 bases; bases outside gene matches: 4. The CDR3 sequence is CSELARDTQYF. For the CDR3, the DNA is TGCAGTGAACTAGCGAGGGATACGCAGTATTTT.

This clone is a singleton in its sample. CDR3 in amino acids: CATSRATDSGNTIYF. The CDR3, as DNA: TGTGCCACCAGCAGAGCCACTGACTCTGGAAACACCATATATTTT. V gene TRBV15 combines with J gene TRBJ1-3; the D is unclear. V was clipped by 1 base and J by 0 bases, with 7 bases between them. The V gene's germline CDR1 is LNHNV and CDR2 YYDKDF (reference sequence). CDR3 length: 15 residues.

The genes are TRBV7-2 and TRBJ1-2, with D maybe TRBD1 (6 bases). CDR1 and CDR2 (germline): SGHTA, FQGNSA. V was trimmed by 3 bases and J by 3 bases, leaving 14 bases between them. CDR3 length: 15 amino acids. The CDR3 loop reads CASSFGTPGDYGYTF. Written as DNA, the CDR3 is TGTGCCAGCAGCTTTGGGACACCGGGCGACTATGGCTACACCTTC.

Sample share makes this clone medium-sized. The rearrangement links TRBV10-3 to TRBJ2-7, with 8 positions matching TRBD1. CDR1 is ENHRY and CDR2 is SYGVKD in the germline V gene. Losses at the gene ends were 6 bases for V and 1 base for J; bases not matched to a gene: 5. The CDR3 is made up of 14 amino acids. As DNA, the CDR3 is TGTGCCATCAGCTCAGGGGGCTATTCCTACGAGCAGTACTTC. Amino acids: CAISSGGYSYEQYF.

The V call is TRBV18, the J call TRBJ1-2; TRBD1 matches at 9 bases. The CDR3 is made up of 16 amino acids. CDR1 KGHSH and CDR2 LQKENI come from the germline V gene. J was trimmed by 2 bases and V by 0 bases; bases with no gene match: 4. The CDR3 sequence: CASSPPDDRGNYGYTF. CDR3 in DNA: TGTGCCAGCTCACCACCAGATGACAGGGGGAACTATGGCTACACCTTC.

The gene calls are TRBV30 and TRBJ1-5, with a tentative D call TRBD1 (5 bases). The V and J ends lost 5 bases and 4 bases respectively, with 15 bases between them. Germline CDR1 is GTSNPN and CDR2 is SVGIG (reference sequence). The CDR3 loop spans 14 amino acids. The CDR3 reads CAWAGGFGNQPQHF. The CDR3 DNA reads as TGTGCCTGGGCCGGGGGGTTTGGAAATCAGCCCCAGCATTTT.

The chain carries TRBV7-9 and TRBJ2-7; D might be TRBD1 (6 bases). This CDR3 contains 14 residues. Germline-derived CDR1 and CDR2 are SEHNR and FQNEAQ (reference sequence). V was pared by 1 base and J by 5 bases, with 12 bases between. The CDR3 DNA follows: TGTGCCAGCAGCTTAGACAGGGAAGGGGACGAGCAGTACTTC. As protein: CASSLDREGDEQYF.

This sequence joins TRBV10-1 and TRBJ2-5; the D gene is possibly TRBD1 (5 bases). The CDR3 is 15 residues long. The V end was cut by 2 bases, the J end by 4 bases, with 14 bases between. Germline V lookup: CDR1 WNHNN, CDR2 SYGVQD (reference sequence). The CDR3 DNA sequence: TGCGCCAGCAGTGAGAATTTAAGGGGCCGAGAGACCCAGTACTTC. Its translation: CASSENLRGRETQYF.

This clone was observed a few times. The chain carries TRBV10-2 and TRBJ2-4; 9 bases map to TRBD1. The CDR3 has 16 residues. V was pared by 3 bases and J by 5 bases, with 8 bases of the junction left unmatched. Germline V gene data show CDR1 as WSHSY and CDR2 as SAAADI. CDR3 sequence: CASSDPTGGGQNIQYF. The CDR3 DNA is TGCGCCAGCAGTGACCCGACAGGGGGAGGGCAAAACATTCAGTACTTC.

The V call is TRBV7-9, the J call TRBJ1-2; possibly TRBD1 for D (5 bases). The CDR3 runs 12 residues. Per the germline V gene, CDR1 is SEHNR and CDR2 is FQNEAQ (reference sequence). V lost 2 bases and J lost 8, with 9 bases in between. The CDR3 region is CASSLSGEGYTF. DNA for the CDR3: TGTGCCAGCAGCTTATCGGGGGAAGGCTACACCTTC. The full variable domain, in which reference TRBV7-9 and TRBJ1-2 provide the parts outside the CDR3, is DTGVSQNPRHKITKRGQNVTFRCDPISEHNRLYWYRQTLGQGPEFLTYFQNEAQLEKSRLLSDRFSAERPKGSFSTLEIQRTEQGDSAMYLCASSLSGEGYTFGSGTRLTVV.